This is a list of T cell receptor beta chains from one sample in a study of patients and donors after allogeneic stem cell transplantation. MiXCR, run by TCRdb on the RT-PCR reads, gives a single entry per CDR3 protein. Here the sample spans approximately 200,000 distinct CDR3 sequences, around 41% being singletons. The sequenced material came from blood, either unsorted or a sorted T cell fraction (not recorded which). The receptor source for this set is a human donor who was either an allogeneic HSCT recipient or a stem cell or donor lymphocyte infusion donor (not recorded which). It is not recorded whose cells these are; they may come from a transplant donor. Each CDR3 is given with its conserved first and last residue. D genes are given only for firm matches. Only some rows state a clone size, as once, few, many or a class for expanded clones.

v_call	clone_size	j_call	d_call	cdr3_nt	cdr3_aa
TRBV4-1	-	TRBJ2-1	TRBD2	TGCGCCAGCAGCCGACTTAGCGGGATTTTGCGGCATGAGCAGTTCTTC	CASSRLSGILRHEQFF
TRBV20-1	few	TRBJ1-5	-	TGCAGTGCTAGAGGGGACGGGGGCCAGCCCCAGCATTTT	CSARGDGGQPQHF
TRBV7-9	few	TRBJ1-6	-	TGTGCCAGCAGCTTGAGCCCGGGACGGATTAATTCACCCCTCCACTTT	CASSLSPGRINSPLHF
TRBV7-9	-	TRBJ2-5	-	TGTGCCAGCAGGATGGGGGGGACCCAGTACTTC	CASRMGGTQYF
TRBV15	-	TRBJ1-6	-	TGTGCCACCAGCAGAGATGGACAGACTTCACCCCTCCACTTT	CATSRDGQTSPLHF
TRBV12-3/TRBV12-4	-	TRBJ1-6	-	TGTGCCAGCGGGACCCTGGAGTCACCCCTCCACTTT	CASGTLESPLHF
TRBV5-4	-	TRBJ2-5	-	TGTGCCAGCAGTCCAGTAGCCAGCGGGGAGACCCAGTACTTC	CASSPVASGETQYF
TRBV24-1	few	TRBJ1-4	-	TGTGCCACCAACCCACACCGAGGTGAAAAACTGTTTTTT	CATNPHRGEKLFF
TRBV5-1	-	TRBJ2-1	-	TGCGCCAGCAGCTTGAGGGAAGGATCCTACAATGAGCAGTTCTTC	CASSLREGSYNEQFF
TRBV20-1	-	TRBJ1-1	-	TGCAGTGCTACCAGGGGCAATATGAACACTGAAGCTTTCTTT	CSATRGNMNTEAFF
TRBV7-8	few	TRBJ1-6	-	TGTGCCAGCAACCCGAGCGCGGCTAATTCACCCCTCCACTTT	CASNPSAANSPLHF
TRBV5-6	many	TRBJ2-3	TRBD2	TGTGCCAGCAACCGGGCGGGGGGGTTCGGCACAGATACGCAGTATTTT	CASNRAGGFGTDTQYF
TRBV28	few	TRBJ1-6	-	TGTGCCAGCAGCTACAGCCGCGGACCCCTCCACTTT	CASSYSRGPLHF
TRBV10-3	-	TRBJ1-5	-	TGTGCCATCAGTGACGGCAATCAGCCCCAGCATTTT	CAISDGNQPQHF
TRBV24-1	few	TRBJ2-5	-	TGTGCCACCAGTGATCCGGGACTGCAAGAGACCCAGTACTTC	CATSDPGLQETQYF
TRBV12-3/TRBV12-4	many	TRBJ1-5	-	TGTGCCAGCAGTTTTAGAGGACAGTATAGCAATCAGCCCCAGCATTTT	CASSFRGQYSNQPQHF